Listed below are T cell receptor beta chains from one sample, sequenced in a study of blood T cell repertoires in COVID-19. The assay was immunoSEQ multiplex PCR, and TCRdb's table has in-frame clones only and misses some. The sample consists of 100,000 or so clones, about 84% of them appearing once. Material: peripheral blood. Receptor source: a human donor in a cohort sampled during active COVID-19. CDR3s leave out the opening cysteine and the closing phenylalanine or tryptophan. Fields, in order: V gene, CDR3 protein.

V: TRBV7-6; CDR3: ASSSQVASPEQY
V: TRBV15; CDR3: ATSRVQGNTEAF
V: TRBV10-2; CDR3: ASRVGPGTQY
V: TRBV4-1; CDR3: ASSLTSGTTGELF
V: TRBV19; CDR3: ASSGTSGGEQF
V: TRBV6-1; CDR3: ASSEALGGGEKLF
V: TRBV5-1; CDR3: ASSQQDTQETQY
V: TRBV3-1/TRBV3-2; CDR3: ASSFQLAGFYEQF
V: TRBV2; CDR3: ASRIDSSYNEQF
V: TRBV19; CDR3: ASSIGGRIDQPQH
V: TRBV5-1; CDR3: ASRQTGVLGDTIY
V: TRBV4-3; CDR3: ASSQTPGGLYGYT
V: TRBV29-1; CDR3: SVTLPGLAPNTQY
V: TRBV4-2; CDR3: ASSQATSGRGEQY
V: TRBV5-6; CDR3: ASSWGLFGAGELF
V: TRBV9; CDR3: ASSVGIDSGNTIY
V: TRBV15; CDR3: ATSRDLTGATNYGYT
V: TRBV5-1; CDR3: ASTRDRVGYNEQF
V: TRBV9; CDR3: ASSLGLAGPNEQF
V: TRBV30; CDR3: AWSAVNQPQH
V: TRBV7-9; CDR3: ASSLPGTGYNEQF
V: TRBV7-2; CDR3: ASSLGLAGSGTGELF
V: TRBV27; CDR3: ASSLAGPSSGNTIY
V: TRBV19; CDR3: ASSIAFLAGKDTQY